Below are 32 T cell receptor beta chains sequenced from a single sample in a study of blood T cell repertoires in COVID-19. This table comes from immunoSEQ multiplex PCR, and its TCRdb copy is limited to in-frame clones, with some not included. The profile shows 210,000 or so clones, about 84% of them singletons. Sequences were obtained from PBMCs or T cells enriched from blood (not recorded which). These receptors all come from a man aged 25-40 years with acute COVID-19.

CDR3 sequence (DNA): TGTGCCAGCAGCGTAGTATCCAGGGGAGACGGGGGAAACACCATATATTTT. Translating gives CASSVVSRGDGGNTIYF. The J gene is TRBJ1-3, the V gene TRBV9; possible D gene TRBD1, 6 bases. CDR3 size: 17 residues. Germline CDR1 and CDR2: SGDLS and YYNGEE. V gave up 0 bases and J gave up 4 bases, with 17 bases separating them.

The rearrangement joins TRBV28 to TRBJ2-1, with D maybe TRBD2 (6 bases). Trimming shortened V by 1 base and J by 12 bases, and 10 bases separated the two germline ends. The CDR3 is 12 residues long. Germline CDR1 and CDR2: MDHEN and SYDVKM. This CDR3 reads CASSLSHGGQFF. The CDR3 DNA reads TGTGCCAGCAGTTTATCGCACGGGGGGCAGTTCTTC.

The chain couples TRBV12-1 to TRBJ1-2. TRBV12-1 is labeled a pseudogene. The CDR3 length is 14 residues. The CDR3 nucleotides read TGTGCCAGCAGCCCCGACGGGAATCACTATGGCTACACCTTC. This gives the protein CASSPDGNHYGYTF.

This clone was detected only once. The rearrangement uses TRBV4-1 and TRBJ1-4, with D hard to call. In germline, CDR1 is MGHRA, CDR2 YSYEKL. The CDR3 loop spans 17 amino acids. V lost 0 bases, J lost 4 bases, and 15 bases lay in between. The CDR3 DNA reads TGCGCCAGCAGCCAAGATACTCCGGGGTCCTATAATGAAAAACTGTTTTTT. Protein product: CASSQDTPGSYNEKLFF.

The rearrangement joins TRBV27 to TRBJ1-4; 8 nucleotides agree with TRBD1. J lost 0 bases, V lost 11 bases, and 8 bases had no gene match. CDR1 is MNHEY, CDR2 SMNVEV, per germline (reference sequence). The CDR3 loop spans 15 amino acids. The CDR3 sequence: CAGDQGAATNEKLFF. CDR3 nucleotides: TGTGCCGGTGATCAGGGGGCGGCAACTAATGAAAAACTGTTTTTT.

The genes are TRBV4-2 and TRBJ2-1; 8 nucleotides align to TRBD2. This CDR3 has 16 residues. Per germline, CDR1 LGHNA and CDR2 YNFKEQ. V was clipped by 0 bases and J by 6 bases; unmatched bases: 7. The CDR3 nucleotides read TGTGCCAGCAGCCAAGAACCAACCCGGGGGGGCAATGAGCAGTTCTTC. The encoded protein is CASSQEPTRGGNEQFF.

The rearrangement joins TRBV3-1 (or the pseudogene TRBV3-2) to TRBJ2-1; tentative D call: TRBD2 (6 bases). This CDR3 is 14 amino acids long. The germline V gene encodes CDR1 LGHDT and CDR2 YNNKEL (reference sequence). V lost 7 bases, J lost 0 bases, and 10 bases lay in between. As DNA, the CDR3 is TGTGCCAGCAAAGCGGGCGGCTCCTACAATGAGCAGTTCTTC. This sequence encodes CASKAGGSYNEQFF.

V is TRBV7-3 and J is TRBJ2-3; 7 nucleotides match TRBD1. Trimming removed 2 bases from V and 2 bases from J; junction bases left unmatched: 4. Germline values: CDR1 SGHTA, CDR2 FQGTGA. This CDR3 has 15 residues. The CDR3 protein is CASSLDRALTDTQYF. CDR3 bases: TGTGCCAGCAGCTTAGACAGGGCCCTCACAGATACGCAGTATTTT.

The gene calls are TRBV7-6 and TRBJ2-3, with TRBD2 as a possible D gene (5 bases). Between the trimmed V and J ends, which lost 2 bases and 0 bases, there was a span of 9 bases. Germline V gene data show CDR1 as SGHVS and CDR2 as FNYEAQ. The CDR3 loop spans 15 amino acids. The CDR3 reads CASSLRRGSTDTQYF. The DNA of the CDR3 is TGTGCCAGCAGCTTACGGCGCGGGAGCACAGATACGCAGTATTTT. The full variable domain, with the rest looked up from reference TRBV7-6 and TRBJ2-3, is GAGVSQSPRYKVTKRGQDVALRCDPISGHVSLYWYRQALGQGPEFLTYFNYEAQQDKSGLPNDRFSAERPEGSISTLTIQRTEQRDSAMYRCASSLRRGSTDTQYFGPGTRLTVL.

There are many counts of this clone. This chain uses TRBV6-5 with TRBJ2-2; the D is unclear. CDR3 length equals 14 residues. Germline assignment: CDR1 MNHEY and CDR2 SVGAGI. The V gene lost 2 bases and the J gene lost 3 bases, with 7 bases spanning the gap. CDR3: CASSYGQHTGELFF. DNA of the CDR3: TGTGCCAGCAGTTACGGGCAGCACACCGGGGAGCTGTTTTTT.

This rearrangement joins TRBV6-4 to TRBJ2-3; 11 bases map to TRBD2. Germline lookup yields CDR1 MRHNA and CDR2 SNTAGT. CDR3 length equals 14 residues. J gave up 9 bases and V 3 bases, and 5 bases lay outside the gene matches. CDR3 protein: CASSEVAGGTTQYF. CDR3 DNA sequence: TGTGCCAGCAGTGAAGTAGCGGGGGGGACAACGCAGTATTTT.

This clone was seen just once. The genes are TRBV11-2 and TRBJ1-3; 9 nucleotides line up with TRBD1. This CDR3 spans 15 amino acids. Germline trimming cut 2 bases from V and 4 bases from J; bases unmatched to any gene: 3. From germline, CDR1 is SGHAT and CDR2 FQNNGV. The CDR3 DNA is TGTGCCAGCAGCTTAAACAGGGGGCCAGGAAACACCATATATTTT. Translated: CASSLNRGPGNTIYF. Filled out from reference TRBV11-2 and TRBJ1-3, the complete variable domain reads EAGVAQSPRYKIIEKRQSVAFWCNPISGHATLYWYQQILGQGPKLLIQFQNNGVVDDSQLPKDRFSAERLKGVDSTLKIQPAKLEDSAVYLCASSLNRGPGNTIYFGEGSWLTVV.

V usage is TRBV7-9 and J usage is TRBJ2-2; 9 bases are a match to TRBD1. The CDR3 length is 14 residues. J lost 5 bases, V lost 5 bases, and 3 bases had no gene match. Germline CDR1 is SEHNR and CDR2 is FQNEAQ (reference sequence). The CDR3 DNA sequence: TGTGCCAGCAGCACGGGACAGGGAACCGGGGAGCTGTTTTTT. Encoded protein: CASSTGQGTGELFF.

This clone was seen a handful of times. This chain uses TRBV9 with TRBJ2-3; D ambiguous. The CDR3 has 14 residues. Trimming pared 0 bases from V and 6 bases from J, leaving 11 bases between. Germline lookup yields CDR1 SGDLS and CDR2 YYNGEE. Here the CDR3 DNA reads TGTGCCAGCAGCGTAGGGCATGTGGAGGATACGCAGTATTTT. It encodes CASSVGHVEDTQYF. Combining the CDR3 with reference TRBV9 and TRBJ2-3 gives the whole variable domain DSGVTQTPKHLITATGQRVTLRCSPRSGDLSVYWYQQSLDQGLQFLIQYYNGEERAKGNILERFSAQQFPDLHSELNLSSLELGDSALYFCASSVGHVEDTQYFGPGTRLTVL.

This clone was seen at least ten times. V is TRBV6-5 and J is TRBJ1-6, with D perhaps TRBD1 (5 bases). V was clipped by 4 bases and J by 7 bases, with 11 bases between them. This CDR3 spans 14 amino acids. CDR1 is MNHEY, CDR2 SVGAGI, per germline. CDR3 loop: CASSFGQQNSPLHF. The CDR3 DNA reads TGTGCCAGCAGTTTTGGACAACAGAATTCACCCCTCCACTTT.

This clone was recorded at least ten times. The chain couples TRBV10-3 to TRBJ1-2; 9 nucleotides match TRBD1. The CDR3 is 13 amino acids. Germline V gene sequence: CDR1 ENHRY, CDR2 SYGVKD. After removal of 8 bases from V and 3 bases from J, the junction contained 4 bases not matched to a gene. CDR3 sequence: CAIGDRGDYGYTF. CDR3 in DNA: TGTGCCATCGGAGACAGGGGGGACTATGGCTACACCTTC.

V gene TRBV18 combines with J gene TRBJ2-1, with TRBD2 matching 10 bases. Losses at the gene ends were 5 bases for V and 0 bases for J; bases not matched to a gene: 13. The V gene's germline CDR1 is KGHSH and CDR2 LQKENI. CDR3 length: 19 amino acids. CDR3 in amino acids: CASSTTSSGGLSSYNEQFF. CDR3 nucleotides: TGTGCCAGCTCAACCACGTCTAGCGGGGGACTAAGCTCCTACAATGAGCAGTTCTTC.

The V call is TRBV10-1, the J call TRBJ1-3; tentatively, D is TRBD1 (6 bases). The germline V and J ends were trimmed by 4 bases and 3 bases, with 13 bases remaining between them. The CDR3 has 15 residues. The germline gives CDR1 WNHNN, CDR2 SYGVQD (reference sequence). The CDR3: CASSASTGIGNTIYF. The CDR3 DNA reads as TGCGCCAGCAGTGCTTCGACAGGAATTGGAAACACCATATATTTT.

V usage is TRBV5-1 and J usage is TRBJ2-2; TRBD1 might be the D (5 bases). CDR3 length: 15 amino acids. The V gene's germline CDR1 is SGHRS and CDR2 YFSETQ. Trimming removed 0 bases at V and 5 bases at J, with 11 bases between. CDR3 region: CASSLEARATGELFF. CDR3 bases: TGCGCCAGCAGCTTGGAAGCCAGGGCTACCGGGGAGCTGTTTTTT.

The chain joins TRBV5-6 to TRBJ2-3; 7 nucleotides line up with TRBD1. In germline, CDR1 is SGHDT, CDR2 YYEEEE. The CDR3 is made up of 12 amino acids. V was pared by 0 bases and J by 14 bases, with 6 bases of the junction left unmatched. CDR3 DNA sequence: TGTGCCAGCAGCTTGGCAGGGGGACCATGGTATTTT. It translates to CASSLAGGPWYF.

This clone was counted a few times. The V gene is TRBV12-5, the J gene TRBJ1-1; D gene unclear. CDR3 length equals 15 residues. V lost 6 bases, J lost 1 base, and 15 bases lay in between. Per germline, CDR1 LGHNT and CDR2 FRNRAP. This CDR3 reads CASGMGRTGNTEAFF. The CDR3 nucleotides are TGTGCTAGTGGCATGGGGAGGACGGGGAACACTGAAGCTTTCTTT.

The chain combines TRBV5-4 with TRBJ1-1; D unclear. Trimming left V 4 bases short and J 4 bases short, with 14 bases between. The germline CDR1 and CDR2 sequences are SGHNT and YYREEE (reference sequence). The CDR3 length is 14 residues. The CDR3 region is CASSPRSGITEAFF. The CDR3 bases are TGTGCCAGCAGCCCAAGGTCGGGGATCACTGAAGCTTTCTTT.

The chain joins TRBV29-1 to TRBJ1-5; 7 positions agree with TRBD1. Germline V lookup: CDR1 SQVTM, CDR2 ANQGSEA. Trimming took 6 bases from V and 2 from J; bases not matched to a gene: 4. This CDR3 has 13 residues. CDR3 in amino acids: CSVLQGRNQPQHF. Written as DNA, the CDR3 is TGCAGCGTGTTACAGGGGCGCAATCAGCCCCAGCATTTT.

This chain uses TRBV4-1 with TRBJ1-3, with 8 positions matching TRBD1. The germline V gene has CDR1 MGHRA and CDR2 YSYEKL. CDR3 length: 18 residues. After removal of 4 bases from V and 0 bases from J, the junction contained 11 bases not matched to a gene. As DNA, the CDR3 is TGCGCCAGCAGCCTTTTCGGGACAGGAGAAAGCTCTGGAAACACCATATATTTT. Protein sequence: CASSLFGTGESSGNTIYF.

This clone came up once. The chain is built from TRBV18 and TRBJ1-1; D gene ambiguous. CDR1 is KGHSH and CDR2 is LQKENI in the germline V gene. The V and J ends lost 4 bases and 2 bases respectively, with 17 bases between them. This CDR3 has 16 amino acids. DNA for the CDR3: TGTGCCAGCTCACTCGCATCCATGGGCTCCAACACTGAAGCTTTCTTT. Its translation: CASSLASMGSNTEAFF.

V gene TRBV5-4 combines with J gene TRBJ2-1; 9 bases are shared with TRBD2. CDR3 length: 17 amino acids. Losses at the gene ends were 0 bases for V and 7 bases for J; bases not matched to a gene: 11. Looked up from germline, CDR1 is SGHNT and CDR2 is YYREEE (reference sequence). The CDR3, as DNA: TGTGCCAGCAGCTTGGACAGCGGGGGGTCCCCCTGGAATGAGCAGTTCTTC. Its protein product is CASSLDSGGSPWNEQFF.

This rearrangement joins TRBV6-1 to TRBJ1-1, with D perhaps matching TRBD1 (6 bases). Germline CDR1 MNHNS, CDR2 SASEGT. Trimming removed 2 bases from V and 8 bases from J, with 15 bases in between. This CDR3 comprises 14 residues. The CDR3 nucleotides are TGTGCCAGCAGTGAATTACGGGACAAAGGAGAAGCTTTCTTT. The encoded protein is CASSELRDKGEAFF.

The chain couples TRBV19 to TRBJ2-5; D possibly corresponds to TRBD2 (5 bases). Germline V gene data show CDR1 as LNHDA and CDR2 as SQIVND (reference sequence). Trimming cost V 4 bases and J 2 bases, with 14 bases left between them. CDR3 size: 15 residues. CDR3 DNA: TGTGCCAGTAGTAGGGCTCTCTCGGGGCAAGAGACCCAGTACTTC. The encoded protein is CASSRALSGQETQYF.

The chain has TRBV7-9 and TRBJ2-5; tentatively, D is TRBD1 (5 bases). Germline V gives CDR1 SEHNR, CDR2 FQNEAQ (reference sequence). The V gene lost 1 base and the J gene lost 4 bases, with 10 bases spanning the gap. CDR3 length equals 14 residues. The CDR3, as DNA: TGTGCCAGCAGCTTAGGACAAAGGGGAGAGACCCAGTACTTC. Its translation is CASSLGQRGETQYF.

This rearrangement joins TRBV3-1 (or the pseudogene TRBV3-2) to TRBJ2-1; D may be TRBD2 (5 bases). CDR3 size: 13 residues. Germline loops: CDR1 LGHDT, CDR2 YNNKEL (reference sequence). Trimming shortened V by 5 bases and J by 6 bases, and 11 bases separated the two germline ends. CDR3: CASSWATSNEQFF. CDR3 sequence (DNA): TGTGCCAGCAGCTGGGCCACTAGCAATGAGCAGTTCTTC.

The CDR3 spells CAINDGGSGYEQYF. The CDR3 DNA reads as TGTGCCATCAACGACGGTGGGTCCGGGTACGAGCAGTACTTC. The chain links TRBV10-3 to TRBJ2-7; no reliable D call. Germline V gene sequence: CDR1 ENHRY, CDR2 SYGVKD. Trimming removed 7 bases from V and 4 bases from J, with 17 bases in between. The CDR3 runs 14 residues.

The V call is TRBV3-1 (or the pseudogene TRBV3-2), the J call TRBJ1-1, with D possibly matching TRBD1 (5 bases). Germline V lookup: CDR1 LGHDT, CDR2 YNNKEL (reference sequence). The CDR3 runs to 17 residues. V lost 0 bases and J 0 bases, leaving 14 bases between the germline ends. This chain's CDR3 is CASSQDFRQLMNTEAFF. The CDR3 coding sequence is TGTGCCAGCAGCCAAGATTTTAGACAGTTGATGAACACTGAAGCTTTCTTT.